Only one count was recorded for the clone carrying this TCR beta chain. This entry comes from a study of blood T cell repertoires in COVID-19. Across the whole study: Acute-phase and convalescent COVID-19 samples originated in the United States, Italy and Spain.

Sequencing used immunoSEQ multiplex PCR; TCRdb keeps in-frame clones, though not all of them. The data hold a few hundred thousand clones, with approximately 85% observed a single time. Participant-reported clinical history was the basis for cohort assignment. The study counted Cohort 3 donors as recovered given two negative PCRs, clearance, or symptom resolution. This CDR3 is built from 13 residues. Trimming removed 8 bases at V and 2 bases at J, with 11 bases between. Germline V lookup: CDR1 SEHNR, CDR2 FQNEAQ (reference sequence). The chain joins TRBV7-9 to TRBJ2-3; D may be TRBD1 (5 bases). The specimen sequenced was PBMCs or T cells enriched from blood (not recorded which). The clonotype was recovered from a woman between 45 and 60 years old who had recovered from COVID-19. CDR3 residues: CASWGVFTDTQYF. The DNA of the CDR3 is TGTGCCAGCTGGGGCGTCTTCACAGATACGCAGTATTTT.